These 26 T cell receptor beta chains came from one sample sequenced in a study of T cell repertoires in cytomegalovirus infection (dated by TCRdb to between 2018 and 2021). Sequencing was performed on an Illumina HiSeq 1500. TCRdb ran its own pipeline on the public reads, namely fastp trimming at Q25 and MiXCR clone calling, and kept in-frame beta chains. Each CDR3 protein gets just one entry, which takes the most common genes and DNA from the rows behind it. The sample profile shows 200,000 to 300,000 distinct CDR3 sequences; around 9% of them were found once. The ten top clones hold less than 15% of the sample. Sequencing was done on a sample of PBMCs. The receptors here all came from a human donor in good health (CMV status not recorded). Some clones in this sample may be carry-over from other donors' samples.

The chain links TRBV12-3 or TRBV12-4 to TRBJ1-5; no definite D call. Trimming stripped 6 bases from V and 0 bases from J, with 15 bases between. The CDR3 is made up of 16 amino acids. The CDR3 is CASRITASASNQPQHF. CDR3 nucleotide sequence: TGTGCCAGCAGAATAACCGCATCGGCTAGCAATCAGCCCCAGCATTTT.

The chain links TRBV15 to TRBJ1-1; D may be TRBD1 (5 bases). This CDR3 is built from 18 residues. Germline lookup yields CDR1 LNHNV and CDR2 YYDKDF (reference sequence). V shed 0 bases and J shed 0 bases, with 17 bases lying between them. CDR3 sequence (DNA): TGTGCCACCAGCAGAGATAGGGGCAGGGACTTTATGAACACTGAAGCTTTCTTT. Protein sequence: CATSRDRGRDFMNTEAFF.

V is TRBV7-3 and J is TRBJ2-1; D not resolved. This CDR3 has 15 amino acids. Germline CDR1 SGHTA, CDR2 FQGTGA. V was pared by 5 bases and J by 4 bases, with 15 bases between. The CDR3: CASSRDPNPYNEQFF. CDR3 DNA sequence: TGTGCCAGCAGCCGAGACCCCAACCCATACAATGAGCAGTTCTTC.

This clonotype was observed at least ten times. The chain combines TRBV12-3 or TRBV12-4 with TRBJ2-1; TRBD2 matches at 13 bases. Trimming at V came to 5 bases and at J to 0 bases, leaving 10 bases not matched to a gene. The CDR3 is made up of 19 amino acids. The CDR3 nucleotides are TGTGCCAGCAGTACTAGCGGGGGGGCTTATTTAGACTCCTACAATGAGCAGTTCTTC. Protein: CASSTSGGAYLDSYNEQFF.

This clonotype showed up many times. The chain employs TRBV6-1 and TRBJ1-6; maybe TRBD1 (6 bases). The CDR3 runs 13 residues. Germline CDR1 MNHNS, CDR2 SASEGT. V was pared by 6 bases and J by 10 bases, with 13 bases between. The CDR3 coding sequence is TGTGCCAGCAGAGGGGGGACTAGGTCACCCCTCCACTTT. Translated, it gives CASRGGTRSPLHF.

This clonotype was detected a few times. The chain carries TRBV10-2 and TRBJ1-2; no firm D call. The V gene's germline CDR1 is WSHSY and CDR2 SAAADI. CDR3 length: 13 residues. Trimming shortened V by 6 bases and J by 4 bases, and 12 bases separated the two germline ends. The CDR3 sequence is CASRSYSSYGYTF. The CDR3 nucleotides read TGCGCCAGCAGGTCGTACAGTTCCTATGGCTACACCTTC.

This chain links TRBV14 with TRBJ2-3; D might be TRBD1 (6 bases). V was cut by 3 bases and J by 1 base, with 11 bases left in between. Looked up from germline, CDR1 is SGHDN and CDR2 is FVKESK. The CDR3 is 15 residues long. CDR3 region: CASSQWGPRTDTQYF. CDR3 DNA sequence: TGTGCCAGCAGCCAGTGGGGGCCACGCACAGATACGCAGTATTTT.

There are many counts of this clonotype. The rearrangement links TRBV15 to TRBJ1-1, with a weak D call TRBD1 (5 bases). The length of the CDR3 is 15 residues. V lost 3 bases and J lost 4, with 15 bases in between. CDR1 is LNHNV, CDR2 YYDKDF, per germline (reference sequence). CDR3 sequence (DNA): TGTGCCACCAGCAGCCCCTCGGGGGGTTCCACTGAAGCTTTCTTT. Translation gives CATSSPSGGSTEAFF.

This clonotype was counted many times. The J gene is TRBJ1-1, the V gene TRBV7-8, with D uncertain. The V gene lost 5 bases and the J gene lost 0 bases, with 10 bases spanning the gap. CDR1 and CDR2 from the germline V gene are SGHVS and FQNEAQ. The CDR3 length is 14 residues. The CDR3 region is CASSAVGMNTEAFF. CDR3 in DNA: TGTGCCAGCAGCGCAGTCGGTATGAACACTGAAGCTTTCTTT.

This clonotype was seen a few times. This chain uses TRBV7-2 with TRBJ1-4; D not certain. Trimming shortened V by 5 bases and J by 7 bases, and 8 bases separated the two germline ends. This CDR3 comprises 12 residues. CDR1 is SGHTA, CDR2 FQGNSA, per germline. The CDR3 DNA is TGTGCCAGCAGCGTCACCAGTGAAAAACTGTTTTTT. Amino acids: CASSVTSEKLFF.

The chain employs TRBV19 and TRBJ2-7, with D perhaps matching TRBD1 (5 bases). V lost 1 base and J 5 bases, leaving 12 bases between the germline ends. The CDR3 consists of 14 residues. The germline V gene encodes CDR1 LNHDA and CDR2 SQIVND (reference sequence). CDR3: CASSIGYPQDEQYF. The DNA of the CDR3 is TGTGCCAGTAGTATAGGGTACCCACAGGACGAGCAGTACTTC.

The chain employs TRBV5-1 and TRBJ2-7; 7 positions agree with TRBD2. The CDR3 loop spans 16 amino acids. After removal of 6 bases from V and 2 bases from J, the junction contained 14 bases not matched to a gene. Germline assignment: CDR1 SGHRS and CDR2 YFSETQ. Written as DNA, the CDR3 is TGCGCCAGCAAGAGGACTGGACGGGAGGCTCCCTACGAGCAGTACTTC. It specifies CASKRTGREAPYEQYF.

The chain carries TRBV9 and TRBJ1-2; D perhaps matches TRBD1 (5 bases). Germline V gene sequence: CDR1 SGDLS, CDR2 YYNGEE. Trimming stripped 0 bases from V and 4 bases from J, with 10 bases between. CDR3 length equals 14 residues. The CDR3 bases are TGTGCCAGCAGCGTAGAAAGGGGAAGCTATGGCTACACCTTC. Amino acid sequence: CASSVERGSYGYTF.

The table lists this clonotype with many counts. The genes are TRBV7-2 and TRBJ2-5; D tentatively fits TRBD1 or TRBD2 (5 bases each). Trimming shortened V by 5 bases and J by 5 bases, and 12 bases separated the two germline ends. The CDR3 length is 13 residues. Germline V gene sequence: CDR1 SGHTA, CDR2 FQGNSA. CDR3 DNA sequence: TGTGCCAGCAGCCCGGGGCACCGGGAGACCCAGTACTTC. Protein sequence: CASSPGHRETQYF.

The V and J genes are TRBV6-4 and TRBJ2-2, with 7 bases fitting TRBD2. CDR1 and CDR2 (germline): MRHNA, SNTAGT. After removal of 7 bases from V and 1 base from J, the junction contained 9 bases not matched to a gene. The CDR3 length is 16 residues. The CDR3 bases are TGTGCCAGCACCCTGAGGGCGGGAGTGAACACCGGGGAGCTGTTTTTT. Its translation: CASTLRAGVNTGELFF.

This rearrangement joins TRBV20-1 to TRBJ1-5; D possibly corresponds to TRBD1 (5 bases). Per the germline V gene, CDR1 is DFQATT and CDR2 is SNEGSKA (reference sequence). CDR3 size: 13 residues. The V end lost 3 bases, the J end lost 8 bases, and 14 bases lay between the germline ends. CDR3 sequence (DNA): TGCAGTGCTAGCGGTCAGGGTATCAAGCCCCAGCATTTT. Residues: CSASGQGIKPQHF.

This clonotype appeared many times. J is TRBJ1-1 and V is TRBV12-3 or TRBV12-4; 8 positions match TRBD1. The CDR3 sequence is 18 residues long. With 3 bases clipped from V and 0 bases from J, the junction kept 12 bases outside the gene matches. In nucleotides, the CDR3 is TGTGCCAGCAGTTTGCGCCCCCTACAGGGGGGCATGAACACTGAAGCTTTCTTT. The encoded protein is CASSLRPLQGGMNTEAFF.

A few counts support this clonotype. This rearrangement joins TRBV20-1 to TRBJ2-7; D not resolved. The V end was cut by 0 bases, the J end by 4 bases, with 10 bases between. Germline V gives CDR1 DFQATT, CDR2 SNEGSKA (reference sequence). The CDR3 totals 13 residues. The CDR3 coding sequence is TGCAGTGCTAGAGATGCTTCACGGTACGAGCAGTACTTC. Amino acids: CSARDASRYEQYF.

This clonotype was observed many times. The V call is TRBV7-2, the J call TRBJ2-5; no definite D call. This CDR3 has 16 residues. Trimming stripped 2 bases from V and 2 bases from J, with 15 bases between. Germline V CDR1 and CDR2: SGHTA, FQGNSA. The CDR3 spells CASSLSGTARQETQYF. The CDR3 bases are TGTGCCAGCAGCTTAAGTGGCACAGCGCGTCAAGAGACCCAGTACTTC.

CDR3 in amino acids: CASRGGPVRGYTF. CDR3 bases: TGTGCCAGTAGGGGGGGCCCCGTGCGGGGCTACACCTTC. The chain joins TRBV19 to TRBJ1-2; D might be TRBD1 (6 bases). The germline V and J ends were trimmed by 6 bases and 8 bases, with 16 bases remaining between them. Germline V CDR1 and CDR2: LNHDA, SQIVND (reference sequence). The CDR3 runs to 13 residues.

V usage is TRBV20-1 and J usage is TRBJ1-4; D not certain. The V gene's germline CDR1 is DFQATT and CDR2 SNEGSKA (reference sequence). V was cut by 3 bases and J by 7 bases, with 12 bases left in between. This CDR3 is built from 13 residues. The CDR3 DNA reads TGCAGTGCTAGTAGAGGGCCAAGTGAAAAACTGTTTTTT. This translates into CSASRGPSEKLFF.

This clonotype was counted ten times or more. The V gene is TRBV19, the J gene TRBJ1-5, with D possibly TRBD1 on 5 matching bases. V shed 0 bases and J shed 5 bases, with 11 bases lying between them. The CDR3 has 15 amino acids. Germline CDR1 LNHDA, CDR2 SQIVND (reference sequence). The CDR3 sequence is CASSIDRQKHQPQHF. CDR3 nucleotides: TGTGCCAGTAGTATAGATCGACAGAAACATCAGCCCCAGCATTTT. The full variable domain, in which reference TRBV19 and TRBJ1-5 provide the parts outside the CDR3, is DGGITQSPKYLFRKEGQNVTLSCEQNLNHDAMYWYRQDPGQGLRLIYYSQIVNDFQKGDIAEGYSVSREKKESFPLTVTSAQKNPTAFYLCASSIDRQKHQPQHFGDGTRLSIL.

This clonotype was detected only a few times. For the CDR3, the DNA is TGTGCCAGTAGCTGGCAGGGTGGCTATGGCTACACCTTC. It yields the protein CASSWQGGYGYTF. The chain joins TRBV19 to TRBJ1-2; weak D call: TRBD1 (5 bases). The CDR3 runs 13 residues. From germline, CDR1 is LNHDA and CDR2 SQIVND (reference sequence). Trimming took 6 bases from V and 4 from J, leaving 12 bases between them.

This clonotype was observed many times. This CDR3 is CASSLDLGGPDTQYF. Here the CDR3 DNA reads TGTGCCAGCAGCTTAGACCTCGGGGGACCAGATACGCAGTATTTT. The rearrangement joins TRBV7-2 to TRBJ2-3; perhaps TRBD2 as D (6 bases). The length of the CDR3 is 15 residues. Germline CDR1 reads SGHTA; CDR2 reads FQGNSA. Trimming took 1 base from V and 4 from J, leaving 12 bases between them.

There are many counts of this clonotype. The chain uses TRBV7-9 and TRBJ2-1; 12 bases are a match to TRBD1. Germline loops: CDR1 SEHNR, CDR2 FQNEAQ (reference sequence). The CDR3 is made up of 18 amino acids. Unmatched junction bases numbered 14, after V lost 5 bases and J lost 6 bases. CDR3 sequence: CASSDPSGTGGMGNEQFF. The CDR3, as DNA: TGTGCCAGCAGCGACCCCTCCGGGACAGGGGGCATGGGCAATGAGCAGTTCTTC. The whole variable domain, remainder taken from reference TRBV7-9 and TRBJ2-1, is DTGVSQNPRHKITKRGQNVTFRCDPISEHNRLYWYRQTLGQGPEFLTYFQNEAQLEKSRLLSDRFSAERPKGSFSTLEIQRTEQGDSAMYLCASSDPSGTGGMGNEQFFGPGTRLTVL.

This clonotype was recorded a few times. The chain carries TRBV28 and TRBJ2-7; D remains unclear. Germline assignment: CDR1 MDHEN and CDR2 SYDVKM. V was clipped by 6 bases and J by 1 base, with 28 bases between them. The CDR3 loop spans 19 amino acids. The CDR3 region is CASRRVGVAEQPLSYEQYF. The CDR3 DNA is TGTGCCAGCAGAAGGGTTGGAGTGGCGGAACAACCCTTATCCTACGAGCAGTACTTC.